What follows are 6 T cell receptor beta chains derived from one specimen sequenced in a study of T-cell reconstitution after alpha-beta-depleted transplantation in children. A library of TCRbeta sequences, prepared with unique molecular identifiers, was generated. TCRdb re-called the PCR reads through MiXCR, storing one row per CDR3 protein. In the table there are 140,000 to 150,000 distinct CDR3 sequences, around 10% of which are singletons. The starting material was PBMCs, mostly from graft donor cells, obtained 180 days after TCRalphabeta/CD19-depleted stem cell transplant. These TCRs come from a female patient aged 2 to 10 who had a stem cell transplant for congenital amegakaryocytic thrombocytopenia, so the T cells may come from the graft donor.

This clonotype was seen ten or more times. The chain has TRBV20-1 and TRBJ2-7, with 7 bases lining up with TRBD2. This CDR3 contains 17 residues. CDR1 and CDR2 (germline): DFQATT, SNEGSKA (reference sequence). The J segment lost 0 bases and the V segment lost 1 base, leaving 12 bases of the junction unmatched. The DNA for the CDR3 is TGCAGTGCTAGAGCTGCGAGCGGGATTACGAGCTCCTACGAGCAGTACTTC. Its translation: CSARAASGITSSYEQYF.

This clonotype occurred many times. The chain links TRBV7-3 to TRBJ1-5; D might be TRBD1 (5 bases). The CDR3 has 14 amino acids. Germline-derived CDR1 and CDR2 are SGHTA and FQGTGA. The V end lost 2 bases, the J end lost 2 bases, and 7 bases lay between the germline ends. The CDR3 DNA reads as TGTGCCAGCAGCTTACAGGGCTGCAATCAGCCCCAGCATTTT. Translating gives CASSLQGCNQPQHF.

In this sample, this clonotype turned up many times. This chain links TRBV20-1 with TRBJ2-1; 9 bases are a match to TRBD2. V was clipped by 0 bases and J by 8 bases; unmatched bases: 8. Germline V gene data show CDR1 as DFQATT and CDR2 as SNEGSKA (reference sequence). The CDR3 is 15 amino acids. As DNA, the CDR3 is TGCAGTGCTAGAGAATTTCTAGCGGGGATGGATGAGCAGTTCTTC. It encodes CSAREFLAGMDEQFF.

The chain is built from TRBV20-1 and TRBJ2-1; 12 nucleotides line up with TRBD2. The CDR3 runs 14 residues. Germline V gives CDR1 DFQATT, CDR2 SNEGSKA (reference sequence). Unmatched junction bases numbered 14, after V lost 5 bases and J lost 15 bases. DNA for the CDR3: TGCAGTGCTCTCCGACTAGCGGGAGTCGAAGGTTGGTTCTTC. It yields the protein CSALRLAGVEGWFF.

This clonotype was seen at least ten times. The V gene is TRBV20-1, the J gene TRBJ2-3; D might be TRBD1 (6 bases). Trimming took off 6 bases at V and 7 bases at J, with 14 bases between the two ends. Germline-derived CDR1 and CDR2 are DFQATT and SNEGSKA (reference sequence). There are 12 residues in the CDR3. This CDR3 is CSARPTGNTQYF. CDR3 nucleotides: TGCAGTGCCCGGCCCACAGGGAATACGCAGTATTTT.

V is TRBV19 and J is TRBJ1-5; 8 nucleotides align to TRBD1. Germline V gene data show CDR1 as LNHDA and CDR2 as SQIVND (reference sequence). The J segment lost 1 base and the V segment lost 3 bases, leaving 2 bases of the junction unmatched. The CDR3 runs 15 residues. The CDR3: CASSMTGESNQPQHF. CDR3 nucleotide sequence: TGTGCCAGTAGTATGACAGGGGAGAGCAATCAGCCCCAGCATTTT.